The 30 T cell receptor beta chains given below trace back to one sample, sequenced in a study of blood T cell repertoires in COVID-19. The assay was immunoSEQ multiplex PCR, and TCRdb's table has in-frame clones only and misses some. The data hold 300,000 to 400,000 clones, with 80% to 90% observed a single time. Input material: peripheral blood. The receptors come from a woman aged 60-75 years with COVID-19, enrolled during active disease.

The rearrangement joins TRBV10-3 to TRBJ1-2; 8 bases match TRBD1. From germline, CDR1 is ENHRY and CDR2 SYGVKD. Germline trimming cut 0 bases from V and 5 bases from J; bases unmatched to any gene: 5. This CDR3 is 15 amino acids long. The CDR3 region is CAISESSDRVYGYTF. The CDR3 DNA sequence: TGTGCCATCAGTGAGTCGTCGGACAGGGTATATGGCTACACCTTC.

The chain links TRBV9 to TRBJ2-7; possibly TRBD1 for D (6 bases). Trimming left V 0 bases short and J 7 bases short, with 17 bases between. This CDR3 region has 15 residues. Germline CDR1 SGDLS, CDR2 YYNGEE. CDR3 coding DNA: TGTGCCAGCAGCGTAGTTGGCAGGGGAAGTGAAGAGCAGTACTTC. This sequence encodes CASSVVGRGSEEQYF.

The chain recombines TRBV27 with TRBJ2-5; tentative D call: TRBD1 (5 bases). Germline loops: CDR1 MNHEY, CDR2 SMNVEV (reference sequence). V shed 5 bases and J shed 5 bases, with 12 bases lying between them. The CDR3 runs 13 residues. The CDR3 sequence is CASSIRAPETQYF. The CDR3 nucleotides read TGTGCCAGCAGTATCAGGGCCCCGGAGACCCAGTACTTC.

The chain has TRBV5-5 and TRBJ2-7; TRBD1 matches at 7 bases. Germline-derived CDR1 and CDR2 are SGHKS and YYEKEE (reference sequence). CDR3 length equals 15 residues. The V segment lost 3 bases and the J segment 2 bases; nucleotides outside the gene matches: 8. CDR3 amino acids: CASSSTTGSTYEQYF. The CDR3 coding sequence is TGTGCCAGCAGCTCCACGACAGGGTCCACCTACGAGCAGTACTTC.

This clone was observed once. J is TRBJ2-7 and V is TRBV2; a possible D gene is TRBD1 (5 bases). Germline CDR1 SNHLY, CDR2 FYNNEI. CDR3 size: 14 residues. V gave up 6 bases and J gave up 6 bases, with 18 bases separating them. CDR3 region: CASRGPRDSGEQYF. DNA for the CDR3: TGTGCCAGCAGGGGGCCAAGGGATTCCGGCGAGCAGTACTTC.

Points on this clone: One end of the junction is discordant with germline, which a read error may explain. This chain uses TRBV27 with TRBJ1-3; D perhaps matches TRBD1 (5 bases). Germline CDR1 MNHEY, CDR2 SMNVEV (reference sequence). This CDR3 spans 14 amino acids. The CDR3 nucleotides read TGTGCCAGCAGTTTCAGGGAAACTGGCAACACCATATATTTT. It yields the protein CASSFRETGNTIYF.

The CDR3 DNA sequence: TGTGCCAGCAGTTTGTCGCGCAGGGGCAATCAGCCCCAGCATTTT. Protein: CASSLSRRGNQPQHF. The chain is built from TRBV27 and TRBJ1-5; tentatively, D is TRBD1 (5 bases). The germline V gene encodes CDR1 MNHEY and CDR2 SMNVEV (reference sequence). The CDR3 totals 15 residues. V dropped 3 bases and J dropped 2 bases, with 11 bases sitting between them.

This chain uses TRBV19 with TRBJ2-1, with 8 bases identical to TRBD2. Germline V lookup: CDR1 LNHDA, CDR2 SQIVND (reference sequence). Germline trimming cut 5 bases from V and 5 bases from J; bases unmatched to any gene: 5. The CDR3 spans 14 residues. This CDR3 reads CASSFLAGDNEQFF. CDR3 bases: TGTGCCAGTAGTTTCCTAGCGGGTGACAATGAGCAGTTCTTC.

The J gene is TRBJ1-1, the V gene TRBV7-9; no clear D gene. There are 14 residues in the CDR3. Germline V gene sequence: CDR1 SEHNR, CDR2 FQNEAQ (reference sequence). Trimming stripped 5 bases from V and 0 bases from J, with 10 bases between. The CDR3, as DNA: TGTGCCAGCAGCGTGGGGAGCTTGAACACTGAAGCTTTCTTT. Translated, it gives CASSVGSLNTEAFF.

The chain joins TRBV6-6 to TRBJ1-2, with 8 bases that match TRBD1. This CDR3 contains 15 residues. J was trimmed by 4 bases and V by 2 bases; bases with no gene match: 6. The germline gives CDR1 MNHNY, CDR2 SVGAGI (reference sequence). CDR3 sequence: CASSYGTGGFYGYTF. In DNA, the CDR3 is TGTGCCAGCAGTTACGGTACAGGGGGTTTCTATGGCTACACCTTC.

The rearrangement links TRBV10-2 to TRBJ1-5; no firm D call. The ends were cut back, 5 bases at V and 2 bases at J, with 10 bases in the middle. CDR3 length: 14 amino acids. Germline-derived CDR1 and CDR2 are WSHSY and SAAADI. For the CDR3, the DNA is TGCGCCAGCAGTCCCAGTTATGGCAATCAGCCCCAGCATTTT. Translated, it gives CASSPSYGNQPQHF.

The chain is built from TRBV5-1 and TRBJ2-3; 8 nucleotides match TRBD2. Germline CDR1 is SGHRS and CDR2 is YFSETQ. This CDR3 has 14 residues. With 8 bases clipped from V and 1 base from J, the junction kept 6 bases outside the gene matches. The CDR3 reads CASRTTSGTDTQYF. DNA for the CDR3: TGCGCCAGTAGAACGACTAGCGGCACAGATACGCAGTATTTT.

This clone was found a few times. The CDR3: CASSLEGGWNQPQHF. DNA for the CDR3: TGTGCCAGCAGCTTAGAAGGGGGCTGGAATCAGCCCCAGCATTTT. The gene calls are TRBV11-2 and TRBJ1-5; 7 bases are a match to TRBD1. From germline, CDR1 is SGHAT and CDR2 FQNNGV. This CDR3 has 15 residues. Trimming at V came to 0 bases and at J to 4 bases, leaving 3 bases not matched to a gene. Variable domain in full (rest from reference TRBV11-2 and TRBJ1-5): EAGVAQSPRYKIIEKRQSVAFWCNPISGHATLYWYQQILGQGPKLLIQFQNNGVVDDSQLPKDRFSAERLKGVDSTLKIQPAKLEDSAVYLCASSLEGGWNQPQHFGDGTRLSIL.

The genes are TRBV4-1 and TRBJ2-5; TRBD1 matches at 9 bases. Germline V lookup: CDR1 MGHRA, CDR2 YSYEKL. This CDR3 has 15 amino acids. V trimming: 5 bases; J trimming: 1 base; junction bases outside the gene matches: 5. CDR3 nucleotide sequence: TGCGCCAGCAGCACCCGACAGGGGGTCCAAGAGACCCAGTACTTC. This codes for CASSTRQGVQETQYF.

The rearrangement links TRBV27 to TRBJ2-4; weak D call: TRBD2 (6 bases). CDR1 is MNHEY and CDR2 is SMNVEV in the germline V gene (reference sequence). Between the trimmed V and J ends, which lost 5 bases and 0 bases, there was a span of 11 bases. The CDR3 spans 15 residues. This CDR3 reads CASSPPRGAKNIQYF. The CDR3 DNA is TGTGCCAGCAGTCCCCCGCGGGGAGCCAAAAACATTCAGTACTTC.

This CDR3 is CASRPAGTNTDTQYF. CDR3 in DNA: TGCGCCAGCAGACCAGCGGGGACTAACACAGATACGCAGTATTTT. The genes are TRBV4-1 and TRBJ2-3; 7 nucleotides agree with TRBD2. The CDR3 is made up of 15 amino acids. The germline CDR1 and CDR2 sequences are MGHRA and YSYEKL. J was trimmed by 2 bases and V by 6 bases; bases with no gene match: 8.

This clone was seen a few times. The rearrangement links TRBV5-1 to TRBJ2-5, with a tentative D call TRBD1 (6 bases). Germline V gene lookup returns CDR1 SGHRS and CDR2 YFSETQ. The CDR3 covers 13 residues. Trimming cost V 1 base and J 4 bases, with 8 bases left between them. CDR3 amino acids: CASSLTGPETQYF. CDR3 nucleotides: TGCGCCAGCAGCTTGACAGGGCCAGAGACCCAGTACTTC.

CDR3 nucleotide sequence: TGTGCCAGCAGCTTAGGGACAACAAACACTGAAGCTTTCTTT. Translation gives CASSLGTTNTEAFF. The chain carries TRBV7-3 and TRBJ1-1; D possibly corresponds to TRBD1 (6 bases). Deletions cut 2 bases from V and 2 bases from J, with 9 bases between. Germline V gives CDR1 SGHTA, CDR2 FQGTGA. The CDR3 runs to 14 residues.

The DNA for the CDR3 is TGTGCCAGCAGATCCGCGGGGGTTGATACGCAGTATTTT. As protein: CASRSAGVDTQYF. V is TRBV5-4 and J is TRBJ2-3; TRBD2 agrees at 7 bases. CDR1 is SGHNT, CDR2 YYREEE, per germline (reference sequence). This CDR3 contains 13 residues. Trimming took 5 bases from V and 6 from J; bases not matched to a gene: 6.

This chain uses TRBV9 with TRBJ2-2; the D gene is possibly TRBD1 (5 bases). Germline V gives CDR1 SGDLS, CDR2 YYNGEE. This CDR3 spans 18 amino acids. V lost 4 bases, J lost 1 base, and 20 bases lay in between. CDR3 amino acids: CASSRMPTGHGNTGELFF. Written as DNA, the CDR3 is TGTGCCAGCAGCCGTATGCCCACCGGACATGGGAACACCGGGGAGCTGTTTTTT.

V usage is TRBV15 and J usage is TRBJ2-3, with TRBD1 matching over 10 bases. V gave up 4 bases and J gave up 2 bases; unmatched junction bases: 12. CDR1 and CDR2 from the germline V gene are LNHNV and YYDKDF (reference sequence). There are 18 residues in the CDR3. Here the CDR3 reads CATSTKPAGTGATDTQYF. DNA for the CDR3: TGTGCCACCAGCACTAAACCAGCCGGGACAGGGGCCACAGATACGCAGTATTTT.

The chain links TRBV5-1 to TRBJ1-6, with TRBD1 matching 9 bases. Germline V gene data show CDR1 as SGHRS and CDR2 as YFSETQ. V lost 8 bases, J lost 7 bases, and 10 bases stayed unmatched. The CDR3 contains 15 residues. CDR3 nucleotides: TGCGCCAGTCACCTATCCGGGACAGGGAATTCACCCCTCCACTTT. Translation gives CASHLSGTGNSPLHF.

The chain couples TRBV9 to TRBJ2-7; 7 bases are shared with TRBD2. V was pared by 0 bases and J by 6 bases, with 6 bases of the junction left unmatched. The CDR3 runs to 14 residues. The germline gives CDR1 SGDLS, CDR2 YYNGEE. The CDR3 DNA sequence: TGTGCCAGCAGCGTAGGAGGGACTACTCGCGAGCAGTACTTC. As protein: CASSVGGTTREQYF. Combining the CDR3 with reference TRBV9 and TRBJ2-7 gives the whole variable domain DSGVTQTPKHLITATGQRVTLRCSPRSGDLSVYWYQQSLDQGLQFLIQYYNGEERAKGNILERFSAQQFPDLHSELNLSSLELGDSALYFCASSVGGTTREQYFGPGTRLTVT.

V usage is TRBV7-2 and J usage is TRBJ2-1, with 8 bases aligning to TRBD2. Germline CDR1 SGHTA, CDR2 FQGNSA. The CDR3 has 13 residues. V lost 1 base and J lost 15; bases outside the gene matches: 8. The CDR3: CASSLGRRGGLFF. CDR3 bases: TGTGCCAGCAGCTTAGGCCGACGGGGGGGCCTGTTCTTC.

The gene calls are TRBV7-9 and TRBJ2-5; 11 bases fit TRBD2. The CDR3 totals 16 residues. V lost 5 bases and J lost 2; bases outside the gene matches: 7. Germline CDR1 is SEHNR and CDR2 is FQNEAQ (reference sequence). In DNA, the CDR3 is TGTGCCAGCAGCAGGCGACTAGCGGGGCCACAAGAGACCCAGTACTTC. As protein: CASSRRLAGPQETQYF.

The genes are TRBV10-3 and TRBJ1-6, with 7 bases lining up with TRBD1. V trimming: 5 bases; J trimming: 6 bases; junction bases outside the gene matches: 10. This CDR3 comprises 16 residues. Germline V gene lookup returns CDR1 ENHRY and CDR2 SYGVKD. The CDR3 bases are TGTGCCATCAGTTCCTCCGGGACAGTTCTTAATTCACCCCTCCACTTT. Its translation is CAISSSGTVLNSPLHF.

The V and J genes are TRBV21-1 and TRBJ1-1. TRBV21-1 is deemed a pseudogene. CDR3 length equals 16 residues. CDR3 bases: TGTGCCAGCAGCAAACCGGGGGTGAGGCTCGTCACTGAAGCTTTCTTT. Translating gives CASSKPGVRLVTEAFF.

The genes are TRBV28 and TRBJ2-3, with D possibly matching TRBD1 (5 bases). Trimming pared 3 bases from V and 1 base from J, leaving 8 bases between. The CDR3 length is 14 residues. Germline CDR1 MDHEN, CDR2 SYDVKM. The CDR3 sequence: CASSFETGTDTQYF. CDR3 sequence (DNA): TGTGCCAGCAGTTTCGAGACAGGCACAGATACGCAGTATTTT.

This clone occurred once. Within the sample, other DNA sequences also encode this same CDR3. The V and J genes are TRBV24-1 and TRBJ2-1, with 12 bases identical to TRBD2. Germline V lookup: CDR1 KGHDR, CDR2 SFDVKD. The CDR3 is 16 amino acids. V lost 3 bases, J lost 4 bases, and 3 bases stayed unmatched. The CDR3 sequence: CATSDRLAGAYNEQFF. DNA of the CDR3: TGTGCCACCAGTGATCGACTAGCGGGGGCATACAATGAGCAGTTCTTC.

This chain links TRBV18 with TRBJ1-6, with D possibly TRBD1 on 6 matching bases. Germline assignment: CDR1 KGHSH and CDR2 LQKENI. V gave up 3 bases and J gave up 6 bases, with 12 bases separating them. The CDR3 spans 15 residues. This CDR3 is CASSPTQGSNSPLHF. The CDR3 bases are TGTGCCAGCTCACCGACACAGGGATCTAATTCACCCCTCCACTTT. Drawing the rest from reference TRBV18 and TRBJ1-6, the complete variable domain is NAGVMQNPRHLVRRRGQEARLRCSPMKGHSHVYWYRQLPEEGLKFMVYLQKENIIDESGMPKERFSAEFPKEGPSILRIQQVVRGDSAAYFCASSPTQGSNSPLHFGNGTRLTVT.